The 6 T cell receptor beta chains listed next were all sequenced from one sample in a study of blood T cells in healthy people across ages. The second PCR ran about 6 to 11 cycles with a sample-barcoded 5' primer and J-beta primers. TCRdb called the 5' RACE reads again in MiXCR, with one record for every CDR3 protein. Of hundreds of thousands of distinct CDR3 sequences in the sample, less than 40% are singletons; the top ten hold about 16%. The sample was blood. The receptors stem from a woman of 80 years or more in good health.

This clonotype came up many times. The chain couples TRBV3-1 to TRBJ2-5; D gene unclear. V was trimmed by 3 bases and J by 5 bases, leaving 10 bases between them. Germline loops: CDR1 LGHDT, CDR2 YNNKEL (reference sequence). The CDR3 is 13 amino acids. This chain's CDR3 is CASSHPPMETQYF. The DNA for the CDR3 is TGTGCCAGCAGCCATCCCCCTATGGAGACCCAGTACTTC.

Ten or more counts support this clonotype. This may be a read error: a much more frequent sequence differs by one nucleotide. The chain combines TRBV6-5 with TRBJ2-7; 8 bases match TRBD1. The CDR3 consists of 16 residues. V trimming: 3 bases; J trimming: 5 bases; junction bases outside the gene matches: 12. Germline-derived CDR1 and CDR2 are MNHEY and SVGAGI. The CDR3 spells CASSYSATGEWNEQYF. CDR3 in DNA: TGTGCCAGCAGTTATTCGGCGACAGGGGAATGGAACGAGCAGTACTTC.

Only one count was recorded for this clonotype. The V and J genes are TRBV11-2 and TRBJ2-3; D remains unclear. V lost 2 bases to trimming and J lost 1 base, with 19 bases between them. CDR3 length: 18 residues. Germline V lookup: CDR1 SGHAT, CDR2 FQNNGV. The CDR3 DNA follows: TGTGCCAGCAGCTTAAAAGTCATTGAAGCCTATCGCACAGATACGCAGTATTTT. This gives the protein CASSLKVIEAYRTDTQYF.

This clonotype was seen repeatedly, ten times or more. V gene TRBV14 combines with J gene TRBJ2-5; D uncertain. There are 14 residues in the CDR3. V shed 2 bases and J shed 1 base, with 8 bases lying between them. The germline gives CDR1 SGHDN, CDR2 FVKESK. The CDR3 here is CASSQYSAQETQYF. CDR3 nucleotide sequence: TGTGCCAGCAGCCAATATTCAGCCCAAGAGACCCAGTACTTC.

This clonotype was counted many times. This chain links TRBV24-1 with TRBJ2-3; possible D gene TRBD1, 6 bases. The CDR3 extends over 12 amino acids. The V end lost 6 bases, the J end lost 4 bases, and 7 bases lay between the germline ends. Germline CDR1 and CDR2: KGHDR and SFDVKD. The CDR3 here is CATSRGSDTQYF. The CDR3 nucleotides read TGTGCCACCAGTAGGGGGTCAGATACGCAGTATTTT.

The chain recombines TRBV12-3 or TRBV12-4 with TRBJ2-1, with 7 bases fitting TRBD2. Trimming cost V 5 bases and J 5 bases; bases outside gene matches: 12. The CDR3 runs 16 residues. As DNA, the CDR3 is TGTGCCAGCAGTCCTAGGGCGGGGGATTCTAACAATGAGCAGTTCTTC. Amino acid sequence: CASSPRAGDSNNEQFF.